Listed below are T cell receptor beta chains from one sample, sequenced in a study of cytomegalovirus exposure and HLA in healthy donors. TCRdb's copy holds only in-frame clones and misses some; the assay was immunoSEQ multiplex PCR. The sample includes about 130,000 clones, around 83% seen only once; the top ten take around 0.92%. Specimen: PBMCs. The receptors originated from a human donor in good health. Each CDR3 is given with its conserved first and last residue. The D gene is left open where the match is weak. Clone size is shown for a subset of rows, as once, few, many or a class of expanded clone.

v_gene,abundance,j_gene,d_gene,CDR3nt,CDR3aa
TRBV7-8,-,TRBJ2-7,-,TGTGCCAGCAGCGCTAACAGGGAGAGCGAGCAGTACTTC,CASSANRESEQYF
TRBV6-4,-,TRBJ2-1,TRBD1,TGTGCCAGCAGTGAAAGTGGGACAGGGTACAATGAGCAGTTCTTC,CASSESGTGYNEQFF
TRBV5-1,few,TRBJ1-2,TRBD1,TGCGCCAGCAGCTTGTTAGGACAGGGGGCGGATGGCTACACCTTC,CASSLLGQGADGYTF
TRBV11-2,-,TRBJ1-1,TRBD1,TGTGCCAGCAGCTGGTCCGGGACAGCGAACACTGAAGCTTTCTTT,CASSWSGTANTEAFF
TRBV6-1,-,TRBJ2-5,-,TGTGCCAGCAGTGCAAACAGGGAACCAAGAGAGACCCAGTACTTC,CASSANREPRETQYF
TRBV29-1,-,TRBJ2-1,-,TGCAGCGTGGTGAGTTACCTTTCCGTTAACAATGAGCAGTTCTTC,CSVVSYLSVNNEQFF
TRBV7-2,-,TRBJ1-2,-,TGTGCCAGCAGTTCTCCGGGACACCGCTATGGCTACACCTTC,CASSSPGHRYGYTF
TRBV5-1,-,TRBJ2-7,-,TGCGCCAGCAGCCACCGACAGACCCCCTACGAGCAGTACTTC,CASSHRQTPYEQYF
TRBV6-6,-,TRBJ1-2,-,TGTGCCAGCAGGATCTCAGGGGCTAACTATGGCTACACCTTC,CASRISGANYGYTF
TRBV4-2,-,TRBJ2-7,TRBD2,TGTGCCAGCAGCCGGACTAGCGGCTACGAGCAGTACTTC,CASSRTSGYEQYF
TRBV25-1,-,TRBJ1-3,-,TGTGCCAGCAGTGAATATGGGGGCGCTGGAAACACCATATATTTT,CASSEYGGAGNTIYF
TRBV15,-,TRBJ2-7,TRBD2,TGTGCCACCAGCAGAGATCTTGCGCGGGGGTACGAGCAGTACTTC,CATSRDLARGYEQYF
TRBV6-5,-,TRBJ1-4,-,TGTGCCAGCAGAACAGACCTTAATGAAAAACTGTTTTTT,CASRTDLNEKLFF
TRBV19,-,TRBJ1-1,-,TGTGCCAGTATCCCGACAGTTATGAACACTGAAGCTTTCTTT,CASIPTVMNTEAFF
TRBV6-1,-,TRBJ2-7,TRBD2,TGTGCCAGCAGTGATGGACTAGCGGGGAGCTACGAGCAGTACTTC,CASSDGLAGSYEQYF
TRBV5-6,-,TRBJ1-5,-,TGTGCCAGCAGCACAAACCGGGACATAGGTCTGCCCCAGCATTTT,CASSTNRDIGLPQHF
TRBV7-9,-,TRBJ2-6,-,TGTGCCAGCAGCCCCCTCCTTGGGGCCAACGTCCTGACTTTC,CASSPLLGANVLTF
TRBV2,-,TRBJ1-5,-,TGTGCCAGCAAGGGACAACATAGCAATCAGCCCCAGCATTTT,CASKGQHSNQPQHF
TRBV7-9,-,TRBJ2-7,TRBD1,TGTGCCAGCAGCTTAATGGCAGGGGGTCTCAACGAGCAGTACTTC,CASSLMAGGLNEQYF
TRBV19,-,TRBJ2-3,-,TGTGCCAGTGGGGCGGAACGGGCCACAGATACGCAGTATTTT,CASGAERATDTQYF
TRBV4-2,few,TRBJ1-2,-,TGTGCCCCGTGGGACTGGGGAGTTTCGTGCTATGGCTACACCTTC,CAPWDWGVSCYGYTF
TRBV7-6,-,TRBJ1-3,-,TGTGCCAGCAGCTTAGGCCCAATAGAGGCCCGGGACACCATATATTTT,CASSLGPIEARDTIYF
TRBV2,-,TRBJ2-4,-,TGTGCCAGCACCCTAGGGCAGGGATCGACCAAAAACATTCAGTACTTC,CASTLGQGSTKNIQYF
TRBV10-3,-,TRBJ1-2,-,TGTGCCATCCGGATTGGGGGCACGGGAGGCTACACCTTC,CAIRIGGTGGYTF
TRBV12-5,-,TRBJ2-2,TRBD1,TGTGCTAGTGGTTTGGGACAGGGCAGCGGGGAGCTGTTTTTT,CASGLGQGSGELFF
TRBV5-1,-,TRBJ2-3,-,TGCGCCAGCAGCTGGACTGAGCCCCACGATACGCAGTATTTT,CASSWTEPHDTQYF
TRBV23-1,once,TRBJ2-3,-,TGCGCCAGCAGTCAATCTGAACAGACACTCACAGATACGCAGTATTTT,CASSQSEQTLTDTQYF
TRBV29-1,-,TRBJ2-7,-,TGCAGCGTTTCGGACAGCTACGAGCAGTACTTC,CSVSDSYEQYF
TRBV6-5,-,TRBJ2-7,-,TGTGCCAGCATGGGGGCCGGGGTGACGCAGTGGTTC,CASMGAGVTQWF
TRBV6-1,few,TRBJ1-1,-,TGTGCCAGCAGTGTTGGCGGATTTTCGGCTGAAGCTTTCTTT,CASSVGGFSAEAFF
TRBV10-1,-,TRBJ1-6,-,TGCGCCAGCAGTCAGGACAACCACCATAATTCACCCCTCCACTTT,CASSQDNHHNSPLHF
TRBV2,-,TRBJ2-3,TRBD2,TGTGCACAGCTAGCGGGGGGCACAGATACGCAGTATTTT,CAQLAGGTDTQYF
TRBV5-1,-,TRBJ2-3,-,TGCGCCAGCAGCTCCAGGGTCACAGATACGCAGTATTTT,CASSSRVTDTQYF
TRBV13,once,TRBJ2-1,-,TGTGCCAGCAGCGCCCCCGCTCACGGGGTCAATGAGCGGTTCTTC,CASSAPAHGVNERFF
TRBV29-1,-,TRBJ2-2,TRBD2,TGCAGCGTTAGAAGGGCCCTAGCGGGGGGGATGAACACCGGGGAGCTGTTTTTT,CSVRRALAGGMNTGELFF
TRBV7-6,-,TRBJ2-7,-,TGTGCCAGCAGCTTAACAGGCACCTACGAGCAGTACTTC,CASSLTGTYEQYF
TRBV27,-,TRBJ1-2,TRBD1,TGTGCCAGCAGTTTTAAGGGACAGGGGGCGCCTAACTATGGCTACACCTTC,CASSFKGQGAPNYGYTF
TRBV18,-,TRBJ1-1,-,TGTGCCAGCTCACCTCTGACAAGGTACACTGAAGCTTTCTTT,CASSPLTRYTEAFF
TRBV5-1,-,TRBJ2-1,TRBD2,TGCGCCAGCAGCTTTAGCGGGGGGTTTCTCAATGAGCAGTTCTTC,CASSFSGGFLNEQFF
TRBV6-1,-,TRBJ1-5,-,TGTGCCAGCAGACAGAGCAATCAGCCCCAGCATTTT,CASRQSNQPQHF
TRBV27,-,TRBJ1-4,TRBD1,TGTGCCAGCAGGGGGACAGGGTGGGAAAAACTGTTTTTT,CASRGTGWEKLFF
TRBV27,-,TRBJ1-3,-,TGTGCCAGCAGTTCAGGGACTGGAAACACCATATATTTT,CASSSGTGNTIYF
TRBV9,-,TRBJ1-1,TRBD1,TGTGCCAGCAGCGTAGGGGGTCGGCAGGGGGGTACTGAAGCTTTCTTT,CASSVGGRQGGTEAFF
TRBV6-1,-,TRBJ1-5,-,TGTGCCAGCAGTGAAGCGAGTCTAGGCGGTCAGCCCCAGCATTTT,CASSEASLGGQPQHF
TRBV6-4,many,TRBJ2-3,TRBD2,TGTGCCAGCAGTGAAAGCGGGGGGGCCACAGATACGCAGTATTTT,CASSESGGATDTQYF
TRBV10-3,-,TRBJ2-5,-,TGTGCCATCAGCAGCCAAGAGACCCAGTACTTC,CAISSQETQYF
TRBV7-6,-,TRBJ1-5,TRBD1,TGTGCCAGCAGCGACGAACTCGCGACAGGGGTATTCAATCAGCCCCAGCATTTT,CASSDELATGVFNQPQHF
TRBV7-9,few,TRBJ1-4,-,TGTGCCAGCAGCTTCCAGGGGACTAATGAAAAACTGTTTTTT,CASSFQGTNEKLFF
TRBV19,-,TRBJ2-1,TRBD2,TGTGCCAGTAGTCCCGGACTAGCGGGGCTAATGTCCTACAATGAGCAGTTCTTC,CASSPGLAGLMSYNEQFF
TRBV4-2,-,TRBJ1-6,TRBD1,TGTGCCAGCAGCCAAGAAGGACAGGGAGCTAATTCACCCCTCCACTTT,CASSQEGQGANSPLHF
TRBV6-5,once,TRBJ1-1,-,TGTGCCAGCAGTGAGGGTACGGAGGAGACTGAAGCTTTCTTT,CASSEGTEETEAFF
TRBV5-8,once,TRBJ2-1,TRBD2,TGTGCCAGCAGCTTGATGAGCGGGGGGCTCAATGAGCAGTTCTTC,CASSLMSGGLNEQFF
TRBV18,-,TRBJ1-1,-,TGTGCCAGCTCACCAAGGGACACGGACACTGAAGCTTTCTTT,CASSPRDTDTEAFF
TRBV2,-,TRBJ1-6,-,TGTGCCAGCATGGAAGGGACATCCTATAATTCACCCCTCCACTTT,CASMEGTSYNSPLHF
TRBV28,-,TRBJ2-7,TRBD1,TGTGCCGGGTGCCGGGACAGGTACCCCTACGAGCAGTACTTC,CAGCRDRYPYEQYF